The 7 T cell receptor beta chains in this list originate from one sample, sequenced in a study of blood T cells in healthy people across ages. Combining a sample-barcoded 5' primer with a J-beta primer mix, a second PCR ran for roughly 7 to 11 cycles. TCRdb reanalysed the 5' RACE reads using MiXCR and keeps one entry per CDR3 protein. The sample includes around 1,800,000 distinct CDR3 sequences, about two fifths of them seen just once. The material sequenced was blood. The receptors shown here come from a human donor in good health.

V and J are TRBV12-3 or TRBV12-4 and TRBJ1-6; D is perhaps TRBD1 (5 bases). The CDR3 totals 14 residues. The V end was cut by 5 bases, the J end by 9 bases, with 14 bases between. The CDR3 nucleotides read TGTGCCAGCAGTCCACGGGGGAATGGTTCACCCCTCCACTTT. Protein: CASSPRGNGSPLHF.

V usage is TRBV20-1 and J usage is TRBJ1-2; 7 bases align to TRBD1. The CDR3 has 12 residues. Germline-derived CDR1 and CDR2 are DFQATT and SNEGSKA (reference sequence). J was trimmed by 8 bases and V by 3 bases; bases with no gene match: 6. As DNA, the CDR3 is TGCAGTGCTAGGAGACAGGGTAGGGGCTACACCTTC. It is translated as CSARRQGRGYTF.

This clonotype was recorded at least ten times. The chain recombines TRBV5-1 with TRBJ2-1; TRBD1 agrees at 8 bases. Germline V gene data show CDR1 as SGHRS and CDR2 as YFSETQ. The V segment lost 4 bases and the J segment 4 bases; nucleotides outside the gene matches: 7. The CDR3 length is 15 residues. CDR3 in amino acids: CASSAGQGLYNEQFF. In DNA form, the CDR3 reads TGCGCCAGCAGCGCCGGACAGGGCCTATACAATGAGCAGTTCTTC.

The chain has TRBV12-3 or TRBV12-4 and TRBJ2-3; 9 positions agree with TRBD2. Germline trimming cut 6 bases from V and 4 bases from J; bases unmatched to any gene: 8. The CDR3 length is 15 residues. For the CDR3, the DNA is TGTGCCAGCAGGTTTAGCGGGGGAGGGCCAGATACGCAGTATTTT. It is translated as CASRFSGGGPDTQYF.

This clonotype has a count of ten or more. Written as DNA, the CDR3 is TGTGCCAGCAGCGCACCGGGACGGAGCACAGATACGCAGTATTTT. Encoded protein: CASSAPGRSTDTQYF. The V call is TRBV5-6, the J call TRBJ2-3; tentatively, D is TRBD1 or TRBD2 (5 bases each). This CDR3 comprises 15 residues. Trimming pared 4 bases from V and 0 bases from J, leaving 12 bases between. The germline V gene encodes CDR1 SGHDT and CDR2 YYEEEE. The full variable domain, its missing parts supplied by reference TRBV5-6 and TRBJ2-3, is DAGVTQSPTHLIKTRGQQVTLRCSPKSGHDTVSWYQQALGQGPQFIFQYYEEEERQRGNFPDRFSGHQFPNYSSELNVNALLLGDSALYLCASSAPGRSTDTQYFGPGTRLTVL.

A few counts support this clonotype. This chain joins TRBV9 and TRBJ2-1, with D perhaps matching TRBD1 (6 bases). Between the trimmed V and J ends, which lost 0 bases and 8 bases, there was a span of 15 bases. This CDR3 spans 15 amino acids. Germline V CDR1 and CDR2: SGDLS, YYNGEE. The CDR3 region has the DNA TGTGCCAGCAGCGTAGGGTGGGTACAGGGTTATGAGCAGTTCTTC. It specifies CASSVGWVQGYEQFF.

The J gene is TRBJ2-1, the V gene TRBV4-1; the D gene is possibly TRBD2 (5 bases). Germline CDR1 is MGHRA and CDR2 is YSYEKL. Trimming pared 5 bases from V and 3 bases from J, leaving 17 bases between. This CDR3 contains 16 residues. Written as DNA, the CDR3 is TGCGCCAGCAGCTGGGTCTGGGGAGCGGACTACAATGAGCAGTTCTTC. Residues: CASSWVWGADYNEQFF.